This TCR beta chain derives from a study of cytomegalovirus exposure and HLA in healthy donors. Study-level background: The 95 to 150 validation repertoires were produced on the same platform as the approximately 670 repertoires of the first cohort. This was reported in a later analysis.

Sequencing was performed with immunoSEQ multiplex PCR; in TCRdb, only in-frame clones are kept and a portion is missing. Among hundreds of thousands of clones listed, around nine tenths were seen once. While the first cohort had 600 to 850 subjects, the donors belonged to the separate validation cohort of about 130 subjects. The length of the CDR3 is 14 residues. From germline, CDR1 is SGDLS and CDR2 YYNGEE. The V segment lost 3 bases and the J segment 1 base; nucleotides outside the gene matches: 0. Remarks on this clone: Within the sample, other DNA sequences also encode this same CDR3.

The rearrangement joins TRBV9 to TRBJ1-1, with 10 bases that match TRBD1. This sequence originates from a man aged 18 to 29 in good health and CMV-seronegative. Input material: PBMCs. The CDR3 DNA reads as TGTGCCAGCAGCGGGACAGGGGGGAACACTGAAGCTTTCTTT. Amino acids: CASSGTGGNTEAFF. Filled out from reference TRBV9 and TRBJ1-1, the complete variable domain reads DSGVTQTPKHLITATGQRVTLRCSPRSGDLSVYWYQQSLDQGLQFLIQYYNGEERAKGNILERFSAQQFPDLHSELNLSSLELGDSALYFCASSGTGGNTEAFFGQGTRLTVV.